This record looks at one T cell receptor (beta chain) sequence and its context. No antigen is known for it. The sample is drawn from a study of somatic mutations in cytotoxic T cells in rheumatoid arthritis. Germline-derived CDR1 and CDR2 are MDHEN and SYDVKM. The CDR3 runs 14 residues. The ends lost 9 bases at V and 4 bases at J; junction bases unmatched: 6. Assay used: immunoSEQ multiplex PCR; TCRdb lists only in-frame clones, some missing. The profile covers some 20,000 clones, with about four fifths appearing a single time and 13% to 15% taken by the ten largest. Positive magnetic bead selection separated CD4+ and CD8+ cells, and flow cytometry confirmed purity. The study's findings and limits: With advancing age, CD8+ clonality climbed in rheumatoid arthritis patients but did not rise in healthy controls.

Sequencing was performed on CD8+ T cells sorted from blood. The rearrangement uses TRBV28 and TRBJ2-1, with TRBD1 matching over 10 bases. This receptor was obtained from an adult with rheumatoid arthritis. The CDR3 DNA reads TGTGCCAGTGGACAGGGGGGGGAATACAATGAGCAGTTCTTC. Translated: CASGQGGEYNEQFF. Full variable domain (missing parts from reference TRBV28 and TRBJ2-1): DVKVTQSSRYLVKRTGEKVFLECVQDMDHENMFWYRQDPGLGLRLIYFSYDVKMKEKGDIPEGYSVSREKKERFSLILESASTNQTSMYLCASGQGGEYNEQFFGPGTRLTVL.